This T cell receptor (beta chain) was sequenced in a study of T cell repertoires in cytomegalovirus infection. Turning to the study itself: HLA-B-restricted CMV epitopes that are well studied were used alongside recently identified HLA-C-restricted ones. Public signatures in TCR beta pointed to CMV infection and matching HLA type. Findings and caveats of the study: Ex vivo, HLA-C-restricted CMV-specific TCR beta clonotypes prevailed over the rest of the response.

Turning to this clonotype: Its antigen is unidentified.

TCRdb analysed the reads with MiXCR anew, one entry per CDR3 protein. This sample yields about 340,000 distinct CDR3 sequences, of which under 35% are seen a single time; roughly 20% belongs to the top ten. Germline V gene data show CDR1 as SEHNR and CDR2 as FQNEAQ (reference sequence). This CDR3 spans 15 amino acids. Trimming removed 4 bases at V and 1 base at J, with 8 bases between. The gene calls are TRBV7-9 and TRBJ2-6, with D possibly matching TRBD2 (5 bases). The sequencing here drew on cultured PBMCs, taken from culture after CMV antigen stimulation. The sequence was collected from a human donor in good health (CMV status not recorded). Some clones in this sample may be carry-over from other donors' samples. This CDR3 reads CASSSRDSGANVLTF. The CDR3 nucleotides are TGTGCCAGCAGCTCCCGGGATTCTGGGGCCAACGTCCTGACTTTC.